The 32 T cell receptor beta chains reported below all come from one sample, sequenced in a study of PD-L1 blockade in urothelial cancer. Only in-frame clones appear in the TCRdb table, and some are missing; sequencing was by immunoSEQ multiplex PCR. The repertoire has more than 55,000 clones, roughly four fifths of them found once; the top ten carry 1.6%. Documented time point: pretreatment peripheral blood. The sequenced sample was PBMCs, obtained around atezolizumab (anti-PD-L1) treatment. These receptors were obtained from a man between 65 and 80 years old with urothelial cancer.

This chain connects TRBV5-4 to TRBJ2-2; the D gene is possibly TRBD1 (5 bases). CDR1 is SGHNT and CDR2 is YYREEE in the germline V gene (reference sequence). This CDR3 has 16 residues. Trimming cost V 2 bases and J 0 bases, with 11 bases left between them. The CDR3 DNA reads TGTGCCAGCAGCTTTCCCGACAGCGCGAACACCGGGGAGCTGTTTTTT. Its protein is CASSFPDSANTGELFF.

The CDR3 loop is CASGDYPERTEAFF. The DNA of the CDR3 is TGTGCCAGCGGGGACTACCCTGAAAGGACTGAAGCTTTCTTT. The V call is TRBV6-1, the J call TRBJ1-1; possible D gene TRBD1, 5 bases. Germline V gives CDR1 MNHNS, CDR2 SASEGT. The CDR3 sequence is 14 residues long. Trimming left V 8 bases short and J 5 bases short, with 18 bases between.

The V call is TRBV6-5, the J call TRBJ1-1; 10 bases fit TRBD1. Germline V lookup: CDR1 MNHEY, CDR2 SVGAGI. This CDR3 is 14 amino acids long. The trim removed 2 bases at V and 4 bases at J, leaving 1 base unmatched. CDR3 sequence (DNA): TGTGCCAGCAGTTACGGACAGGGGGTCACTGAAGCTTTCTTT. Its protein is CASSYGQGVTEAFF.

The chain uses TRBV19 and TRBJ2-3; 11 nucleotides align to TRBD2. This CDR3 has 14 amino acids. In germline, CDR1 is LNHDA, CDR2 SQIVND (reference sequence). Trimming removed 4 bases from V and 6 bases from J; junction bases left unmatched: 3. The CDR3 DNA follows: TGTGCCAGTAGTACGGCTAGCGGGAGGGATACGCAGTATTTT. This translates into CASSTASGRDTQYF.

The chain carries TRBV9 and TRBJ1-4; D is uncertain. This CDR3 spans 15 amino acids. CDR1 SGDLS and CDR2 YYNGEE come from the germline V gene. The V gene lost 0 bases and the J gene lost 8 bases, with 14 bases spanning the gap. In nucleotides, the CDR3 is TGTGCCAGCAGCGTAGCTTTCGGGGTGGGGGAAAAACTGTTTTTT. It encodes CASSVAFGVGEKLFF.

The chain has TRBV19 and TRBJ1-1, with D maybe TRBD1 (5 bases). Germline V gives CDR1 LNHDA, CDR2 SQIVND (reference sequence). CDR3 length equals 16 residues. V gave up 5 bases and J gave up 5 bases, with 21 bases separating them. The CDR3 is CASSSRGTGVGTEAFF. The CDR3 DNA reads TGTGCCAGTAGTTCCCGAGGGACGGGGGTTGGAACTGAAGCTTTCTTT.

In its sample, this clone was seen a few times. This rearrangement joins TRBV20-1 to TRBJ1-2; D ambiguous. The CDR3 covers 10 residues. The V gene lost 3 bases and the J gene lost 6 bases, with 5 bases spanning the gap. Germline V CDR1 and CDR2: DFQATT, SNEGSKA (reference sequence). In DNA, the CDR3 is TGCAGTGCTAGTTTCAATGGCTACACCTTC. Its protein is CSASFNGYTF.

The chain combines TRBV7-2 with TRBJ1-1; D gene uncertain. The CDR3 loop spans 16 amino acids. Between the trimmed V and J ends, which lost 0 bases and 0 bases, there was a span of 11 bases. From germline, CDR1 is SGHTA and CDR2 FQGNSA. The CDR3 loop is CASSLAVLRLNTEAFF. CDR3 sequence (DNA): TGTGCCAGCAGCTTAGCGGTATTACGGTTGAACACTGAAGCTTTCTTT.

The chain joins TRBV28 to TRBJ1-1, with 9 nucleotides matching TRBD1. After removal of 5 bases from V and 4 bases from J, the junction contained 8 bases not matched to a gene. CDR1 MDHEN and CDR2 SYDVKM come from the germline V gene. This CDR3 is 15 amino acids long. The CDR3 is CASSQIRGQGTEAFF. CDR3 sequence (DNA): TGTGCCAGCAGTCAAATCCGGGGACAGGGCACTGAAGCTTTCTTT.

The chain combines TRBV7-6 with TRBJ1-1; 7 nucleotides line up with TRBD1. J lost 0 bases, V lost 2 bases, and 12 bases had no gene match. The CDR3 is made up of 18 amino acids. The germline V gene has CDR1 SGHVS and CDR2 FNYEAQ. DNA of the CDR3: TGTGCCAGCAGCTTATCAGTAAAGGGACAGTTCATGAACACTGAAGCTTTCTTT. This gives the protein CASSLSVKGQFMNTEAFF.

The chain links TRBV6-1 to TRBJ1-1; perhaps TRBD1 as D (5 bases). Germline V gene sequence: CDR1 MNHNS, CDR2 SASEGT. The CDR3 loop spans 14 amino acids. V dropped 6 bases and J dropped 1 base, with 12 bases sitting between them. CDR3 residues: CASRGGTANTEAFF. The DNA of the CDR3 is TGTGCCAGCAGGGGCGGGACGGCGAACACTGAAGCTTTCTTT.

The CDR3 loop reads CASSQVQIMNTEAFF. In DNA form, the CDR3 reads TGTGCCAGCAGCCAAGTACAGATTATGAACACTGAAGCTTTCTTT. This rearrangement joins TRBV4-2 to TRBJ1-1, with unresolved D. V was pared by 1 base and J by 0 bases, with 9 bases between. The CDR3 covers 15 residues. Germline CDR1 is LGHNA and CDR2 is YNFKEQ.

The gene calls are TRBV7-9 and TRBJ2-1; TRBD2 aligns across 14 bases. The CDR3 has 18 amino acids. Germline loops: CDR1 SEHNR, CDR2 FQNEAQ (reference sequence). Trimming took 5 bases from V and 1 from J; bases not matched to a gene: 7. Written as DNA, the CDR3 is TGTGCCAGCAGCCCCCGGACTAGCGGGAGGAGGTCCTACAATGAGCAGTTCTTC. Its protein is CASSPRTSGRRSYNEQFF.

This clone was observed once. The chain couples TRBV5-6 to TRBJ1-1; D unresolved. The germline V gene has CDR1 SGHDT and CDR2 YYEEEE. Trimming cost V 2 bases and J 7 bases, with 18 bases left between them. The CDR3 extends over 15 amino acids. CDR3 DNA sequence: TGTGCCAGCAGCTTAATTTCGGGGTCGCCAGTTGAAGCTTTCTTT. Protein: CASSLISGSPVEAFF.

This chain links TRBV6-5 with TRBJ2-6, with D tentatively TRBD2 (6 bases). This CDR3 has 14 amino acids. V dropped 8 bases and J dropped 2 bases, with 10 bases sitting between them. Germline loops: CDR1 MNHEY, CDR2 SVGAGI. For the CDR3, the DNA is TGTGCCAGCCGGAGGGGCCCTGGGGCCAACGTCCTGACTTTC. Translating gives CASRRGPGANVLTF.

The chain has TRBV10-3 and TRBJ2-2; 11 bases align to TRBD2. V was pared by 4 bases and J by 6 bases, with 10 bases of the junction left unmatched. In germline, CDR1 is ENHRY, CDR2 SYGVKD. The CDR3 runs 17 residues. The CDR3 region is CAISGAGTSGNPGELFF. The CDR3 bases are TGTGCCATCAGTGGAGCGGGGACTAGCGGTAATCCCGGGGAGCTGTTTTTT.

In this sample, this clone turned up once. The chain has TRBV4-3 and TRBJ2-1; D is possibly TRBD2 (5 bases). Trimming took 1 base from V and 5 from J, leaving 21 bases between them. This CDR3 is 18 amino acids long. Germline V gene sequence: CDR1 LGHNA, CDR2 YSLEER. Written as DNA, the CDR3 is TGCGCCAGCAGCCAAGGAGTTCTACTAGGAACCGTAGACAATGAGCAGTTCTTC. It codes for CASSQGVLLGTVDNEQFF.

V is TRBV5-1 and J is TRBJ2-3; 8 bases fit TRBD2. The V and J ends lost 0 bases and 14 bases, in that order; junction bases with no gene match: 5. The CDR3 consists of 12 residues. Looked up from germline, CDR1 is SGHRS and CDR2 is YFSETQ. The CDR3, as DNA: TGCGCCAGCAGCTTGGAGGGACTAGTTCGGTATTTT. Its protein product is CASSLEGLVRYF.

DNA of the CDR3: TGTGCCACTAGTACCGGGGGAAAAGAGACCCAGTACTTC. Translated: CATSTGGKETQYF. This chain joins TRBV11-3 and TRBJ2-5; D perhaps matches TRBD2 (6 bases). The V and J ends lost 10 bases and 3 bases respectively, with 15 bases between them. Per germline, CDR1 SGHNT and CDR2 YENEEA. This CDR3 is built from 13 residues.

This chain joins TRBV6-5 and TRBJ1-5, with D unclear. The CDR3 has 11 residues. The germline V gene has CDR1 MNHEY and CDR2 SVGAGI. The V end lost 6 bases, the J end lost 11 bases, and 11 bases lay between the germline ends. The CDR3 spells CASSRGRSQHF. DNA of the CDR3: TGTGCCAGCAGCCGCGGTAGATCCCAGCATTTT.

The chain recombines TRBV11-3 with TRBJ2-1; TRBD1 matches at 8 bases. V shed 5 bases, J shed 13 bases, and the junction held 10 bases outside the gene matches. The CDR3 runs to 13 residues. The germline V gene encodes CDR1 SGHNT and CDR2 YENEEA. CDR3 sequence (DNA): TGTGCCAGCAGCATAGGAGTGACAGGGGCCCAGTTCTTC. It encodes CASSIGVTGAQFF.

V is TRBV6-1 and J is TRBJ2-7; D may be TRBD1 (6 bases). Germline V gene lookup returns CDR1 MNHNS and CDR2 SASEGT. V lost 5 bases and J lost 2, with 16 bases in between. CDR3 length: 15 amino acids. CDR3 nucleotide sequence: TGTGCCAGCAGTCTCTTCGGGACACGGACCTACGAGCAGTACTTC. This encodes CASSLFGTRTYEQYF.

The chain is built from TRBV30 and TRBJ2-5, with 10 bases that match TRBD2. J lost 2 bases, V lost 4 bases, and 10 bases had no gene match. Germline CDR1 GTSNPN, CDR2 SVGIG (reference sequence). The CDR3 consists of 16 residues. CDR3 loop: CAWKLLAGALQETQYF. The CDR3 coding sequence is TGTGCCTGGAAATTGCTAGCGGGAGCCTTACAAGAGACCCAGTACTTC.

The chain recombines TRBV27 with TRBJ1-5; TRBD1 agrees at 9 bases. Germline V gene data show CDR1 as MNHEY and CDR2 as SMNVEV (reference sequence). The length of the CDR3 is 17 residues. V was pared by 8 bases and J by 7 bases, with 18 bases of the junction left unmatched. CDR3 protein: CASATLRPGTGKQPQHF. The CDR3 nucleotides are TGTGCCAGCGCCACCCTTCGGCCCGGGACAGGGAAACAGCCCCAGCATTTT.

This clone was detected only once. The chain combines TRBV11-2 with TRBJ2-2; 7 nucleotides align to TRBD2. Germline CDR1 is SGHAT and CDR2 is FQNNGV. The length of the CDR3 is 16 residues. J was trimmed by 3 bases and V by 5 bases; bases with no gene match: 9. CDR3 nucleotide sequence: TGTGCCAGCAGCCTATGGACTAGTGGGTACACCGGGGAGCTGTTTTTT. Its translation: CASSLWTSGYTGELFF.

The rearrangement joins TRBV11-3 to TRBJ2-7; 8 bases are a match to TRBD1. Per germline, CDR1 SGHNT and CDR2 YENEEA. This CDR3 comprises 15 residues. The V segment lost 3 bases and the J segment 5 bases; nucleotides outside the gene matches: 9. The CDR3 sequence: CASSFAGTGIHEQYF. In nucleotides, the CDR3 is TGTGCCAGCAGCTTCGCCGGGACAGGTATCCACGAGCAGTACTTC.

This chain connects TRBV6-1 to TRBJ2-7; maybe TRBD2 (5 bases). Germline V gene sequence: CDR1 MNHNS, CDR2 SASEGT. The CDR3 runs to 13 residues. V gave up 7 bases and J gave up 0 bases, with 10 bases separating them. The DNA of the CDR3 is TGTGCCAGCAACCCCGGACTCTCCTACGAGCAGTACTTC. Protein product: CASNPGLSYEQYF.

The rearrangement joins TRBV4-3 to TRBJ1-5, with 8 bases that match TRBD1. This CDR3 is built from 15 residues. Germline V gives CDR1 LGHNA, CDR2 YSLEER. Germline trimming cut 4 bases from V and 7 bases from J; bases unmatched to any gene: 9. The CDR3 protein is CASSLEGQVGQPQHF. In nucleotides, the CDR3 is TGCGCCAGCAGCCTTGAGGGACAGGTTGGACAGCCCCAGCATTTT.

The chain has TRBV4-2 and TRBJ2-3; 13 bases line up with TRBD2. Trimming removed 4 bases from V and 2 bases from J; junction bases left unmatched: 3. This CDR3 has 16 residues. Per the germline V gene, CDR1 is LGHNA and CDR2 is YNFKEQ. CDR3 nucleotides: TGTGCCAGCAGCCGCGGGACTAGCGGGGCCACAGATACGCAGTATTTT. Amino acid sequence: CASSRGTSGATDTQYF.

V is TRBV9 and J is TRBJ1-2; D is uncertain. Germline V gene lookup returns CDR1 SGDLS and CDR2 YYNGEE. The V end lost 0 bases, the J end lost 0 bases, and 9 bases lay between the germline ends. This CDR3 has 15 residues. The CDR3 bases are TGTGCCAGCAGCGTAGAGGCAGGTACTAACTATGGCTACACCTTC. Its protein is CASSVEAGTNYGYTF.

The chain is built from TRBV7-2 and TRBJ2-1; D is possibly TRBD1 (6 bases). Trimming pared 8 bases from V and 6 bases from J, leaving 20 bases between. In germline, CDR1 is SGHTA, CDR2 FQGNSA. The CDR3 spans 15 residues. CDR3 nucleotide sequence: TGTGCCAGCTGTTTAGACCAGGGGTCAGGCAATGAGCAGTTCTTC. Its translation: CASCLDQGSGNEQFF. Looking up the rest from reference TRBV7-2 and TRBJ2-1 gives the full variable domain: GAGVSQSPSNKVTEKGKDVELRCDPISGHTALYWYRQSLGQGLEFLIYFQGNSAPDKSGLPSDRFSAERTGGSVSTLTIQRTQQEDSAVYLCASCLDQGSGNEQFFGPGTRLTVL.

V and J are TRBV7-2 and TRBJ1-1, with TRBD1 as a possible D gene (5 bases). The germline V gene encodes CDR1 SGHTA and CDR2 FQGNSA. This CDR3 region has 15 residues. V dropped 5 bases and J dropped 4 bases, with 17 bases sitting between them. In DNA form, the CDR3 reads TGTGCCAGCAGCCCCGACAGACCTAGGAGCACTGAAGCTTTCTTT. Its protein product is CASSPDRPRSTEAFF.